This entry concerns a single TCR beta chain. The antigen remains undetermined. V was trimmed by 3 bases and J by 8 bases, leaving 11 bases between them. The CDR3 has 13 amino acids. Germline CDR1 SGHTA, CDR2 FQGNSA. This entry comes from a study of T cells after yellow fever vaccination. On the study more broadly: Fractions with few cells were prepared using SMART-Seq v4 Ultra Low Input. Whole-study findings and limits: The presence of abundant clonotypes contaminating from the bulk population was possible in FACS-sorted repertoires.

TCRdb re-derived calls from the 5' RACE reads in MiXCR, one entry per CDR3 protein. The sample holds 450,000 to 550,000 distinct CDR3 sequences, just over 20% seen once. The sequence derives from a man aged 18 to 35 who received the YFV17D yellow fever vaccine. The sample in question was PBMCs, obtained about 21 days after the first yellow fever vaccination. J is TRBJ2-4 and V is TRBV7-2; D possibly matches TRBD1 or TRBD2 (6 bases each). This CDR3 reads CASSLRGADIQYF. The CDR3 bases are TGTGCCAGCAGCTTGAGGGGGGCGGACATTCAGTACTTC.